The 6 T cell receptor beta chains given below trace back to one sample, sequenced in a study of blood T cell repertoires in COVID-19. TCRdb keeps only in-frame clones here, not all; method: immunoSEQ multiplex PCR. The sample shows under 300,000 clones, around four fifths of them seen only once. Sequenced: peripheral blood. These receptors came from a man between 60 and 70 years old who had recovered from COVID-19.

The chain joins TRBV28 to TRBJ2-7; possible D gene TRBD1, 6 bases. The CDR3 has 13 residues. V was cut by 8 bases and J by 2 bases, with 13 bases left in between. Per the germline V gene, CDR1 is MDHEN and CDR2 is SYDVKM. The CDR3 protein is CASGTGIPYEQYF. The CDR3 DNA reads TGTGCCAGCGGAACAGGGATCCCCTACGAGCAGTACTTC.

This clone has a handful of counts. The chain is built from TRBV2 and TRBJ1-2, with 9 bases aligning to TRBD1. J lost 2 bases, V lost 6 bases, and 1 base had no gene match. Germline loops: CDR1 SNHLY, CDR2 FYNNEI. The CDR3 length is 13 residues. The CDR3 here is CASSGTGNYGYTF. CDR3 nucleotide sequence: TGTGCCAGCAGCGGGACAGGGAACTATGGCTACACCTTC.

This chain joins TRBV5-6 and TRBJ1-2; 9 bases are a match to TRBD1. The CDR3 has 14 residues. In germline, CDR1 is SGHDT, CDR2 YYEEEE. The trim removed 4 bases at V and 8 bases at J, leaving 9 bases unmatched. CDR3 nucleotide sequence: TGTGCCAGCAGCGGGAGGGACAGGGCAGGCGGCTACACCTTC. It translates to CASSGRDRAGGYTF.

The chain employs TRBV29-1 and TRBJ2-5; D perhaps matches TRBD1 (5 bases). Germline CDR1 and CDR2: SQVTM and ANQGSEA. The CDR3 extends over 14 amino acids. V lost 5 bases and J 2 bases, leaving 15 bases between the germline ends. The CDR3 coding sequence is TGCAGCGTTTGGGGCGGAAAGACACAAGAGACCCAGTACTTC. Protein product: CSVWGGKTQETQYF.

The chain has TRBV12-5 and TRBJ2-7; 7 nucleotides agree with TRBD1. Losses at the gene ends were 6 bases for V and 5 bases for J; bases not matched to a gene: 16. Germline loops: CDR1 LGHNT, CDR2 FRNRAP. The CDR3 runs to 16 residues. The CDR3 is CASGTERGQRHNEQYF. CDR3 bases: TGTGCTAGTGGCACCGAGAGGGGACAGCGGCATAACGAGCAGTACTTC.

The rearrangement uses TRBV29-1 and TRBJ1-1; 8 nucleotides align to TRBD1. Germline lookup yields CDR1 SQVTM and CDR2 ANQGSEA. CDR3 length equals 12 residues. Unmatched junction bases numbered 7, after V lost 3 bases and J lost 10 bases. In DNA form, the CDR3 reads TGCAGCGTTGAGCTCGGGACAGGTGGAGCTTTCTTT. It encodes CSVELGTGGAFF. The full variable domain, in which reference TRBV29-1 and TRBJ1-1 provide the parts outside the CDR3, is SAVISQKPSRDICQRGTSLTIQCQVDSQVTMMFWYRQQPGQSLTLIATANQGSEATYESGFVIDKFPISRPNLTFSTLTVSNMSPEDSSIYLCSVELGTGGAFFGQGTRLTVV.